This T cell receptor beta chain was sequenced during a study of blood T cell repertoires in COVID-19. Study-level information: The analysed material was cDNA or gDNA that came from T cells, B-cell-depleted T cells, or PBMCs.

Methods used by the authors: For nucleated cells, counts were estimated from reference gene primer amplification. Generated by immunoSEQ multiplex PCR, the TCRdb table keeps only in-frame clones and is missing some. The DNA was the basis for D and trimming; V, J and clone size are from that table. The sample holds hundreds of thousands of clones, roughly 90% seen once. Sequencing was performed on peripheral blood. The TCR was taken from a woman aged 45-65 years with active or convalescent COVID-19.

CDR3 sequence reads: CASSPDRGGYTF. The CDR3, as DNA: TGTGCCAGCAGCCCCGACAGGGGTGGCTACACCTTC. The chain joins TRBV12-3 or TRBV12-4 to TRBJ1-2; 8 bases map to TRBD1. The CDR3 contains 12 residues. Germline trimming cut 6 bases from V and 7 bases from J; bases unmatched to any gene: 4.